The T cell receptor beta chain under discussion was sequenced for a study of blood T cell repertoires in COVID-19. As processed by the authors: Amplifying reference gene primers gave estimates of nucleated cell counts. Generated by immunoSEQ multiplex PCR, the TCRdb table keeps only in-frame clones and is missing some. V and J calls and clone size are as listed in that table; D and trimming were resolved from the DNA. Of roughly 40,000 clones listed, approximately 86% are singletons. The CDR3 sequence is 12 residues long. Germline trimming cut 6 bases from V and 7 bases from J; bases unmatched to any gene: 5.

The clonotype was recovered from a man aged 45-65 years in a cohort sampled during active COVID-19. V usage is TRBV12-3 or TRBV12-4 and J usage is TRBJ2-7; 8 bases line up with TRBD1. Sequencing was performed on peripheral blood. The CDR3 region has the DNA TGTGCCAGCAGCTGGACAGGGAGGGAGCAGTACTTC. Residues: CASSWTGREQYF.